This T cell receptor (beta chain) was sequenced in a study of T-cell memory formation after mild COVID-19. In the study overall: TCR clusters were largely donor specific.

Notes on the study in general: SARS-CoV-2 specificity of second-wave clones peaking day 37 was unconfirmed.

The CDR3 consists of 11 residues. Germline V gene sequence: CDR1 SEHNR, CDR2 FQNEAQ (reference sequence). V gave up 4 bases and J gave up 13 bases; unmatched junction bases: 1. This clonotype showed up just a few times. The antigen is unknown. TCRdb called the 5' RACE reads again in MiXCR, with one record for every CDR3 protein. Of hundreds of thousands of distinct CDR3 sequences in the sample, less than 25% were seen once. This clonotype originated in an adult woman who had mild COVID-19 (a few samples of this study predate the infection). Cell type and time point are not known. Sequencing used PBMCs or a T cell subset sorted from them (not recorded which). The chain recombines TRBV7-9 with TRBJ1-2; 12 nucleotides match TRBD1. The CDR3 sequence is CASSWDRGPTF. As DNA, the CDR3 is TGTGCCAGCAGCTGGGACAGGGGGCCCACCTTC.